A selection of T cell receptor beta chains follows, all from one sample in a study of shared clonotypes between healthy human individuals. Using immunoSEQ multiplex PCR, the repertoire was profiled, and TCRdb retains in-frame clones only, with some absent. The table lists around 2.5 million clones, 93% of them singletons. The sequencing input was naive CD4+ T cells from PBMCs. The receptor source for this set is a man between 18 and 29 years old in good health. Some clones in this sample may be carry-over from other donors' samples. Each CDR3 is given with its conserved first and last residue. The D gene is left open where the match is weak. Size values are once, few and many counts, or a class for expanded clones, and some rows have none.

d_call	v_call	j_call	clone_size	cdr3_aa	cdr3_nt
NA	TRBV6-1	TRBJ2-3	NA	CASSPDRGGTQYF	TGTGCCAGCAGCCCAGACCGGGGAGGAACGCAGTATTTT
NA	TRBV18	TRBJ1-1	few	CASSLLASGGPEAFF	TGTGCCAGCTCACTGCTCGCTTCCGGGGGGCCTGAAGCTTTCTTT
NA	TRBV19	TRBJ2-5	NA	CANQTENQETQYF	TGTGCCAATCAGACGGAAAACCAAGAGACCCAGTACTTC
NA	TRBV6-1	TRBJ2-4	NA	CASARGAAGKNIQYF	TGTGCCAGCGCCCGTGGGGCCGCGGGCAAAAACATTCAGTACTTC
NA	TRBV28	TRBJ1-1	NA	CASSLDPTFWAENTEAFF	TGTGCCAGCAGTTTAGACCCCACCTTCTGGGCAGAGAACACTGAAGCTTTCTTT
NA	TRBV11-3	TRBJ1-1	NA	CASSFSGVNTEAFF	TGTGCCAGCAGCTTTTCGGGGGTGAACACTGAAGCTTTCTTT
TRBD2	TRBV7-2	TRBJ2-3	NA	CASSLMAGGTTDTQYF	TGTGCCAGCAGCTTAATGGCGGGAGGAACCACAGATACGCAGTATTTT
NA	TRBV11-2	TRBJ1-5	NA	CASSSNNYQPQHF	TGTGCCAGCAGCTCAAACAATTATCAGCCCCAGCATTTT
NA	TRBV5-1	TRBJ2-5	NA	CASSLMTGEETQYF	TGCGCCAGCAGCTTGATGACCGGCGAAGAGACCCAGTACTTC
NA	TRBV19	TRBJ1-2	NA	CASSRGGFLYGYTF	TGTGCCAGTAGTAGGGGAGGCTTCCTCTATGGCTACACCTTC
NA	TRBV9	TRBJ2-1	NA	CASSVNNNPYNEQFF	TGTGCCAGCAGCGTTAACAATAATCCCTACAATGAGCAGTTCTTC
NA	TRBV15	TRBJ1-4	NA	CATSRDQGGEKLFF	TGTGCCACCAGCAGAGATCAGGGAGGTGAAAAACTGTTTTTT
NA	TRBV10-3	TRBJ2-1	NA	CAISGPPGTTRNNEQFF	TGTGCCATCAGCGGACCCCCCGGTACGACAAGAAACAATGAGCAGTTCTTC
NA	TRBV5-1	TRBJ2-5	NA	CASSLVAGTSTSQETQYF	TGCGCCAGCAGCTTGGTTGCCGGGACCAGCACCAGCCAAGAGACCCAGTACTTC
NA	TRBV6-5	TRBJ2-7	NA	CASSSSSYEQYF	TGTGCCAGCAGTTCTAGTTCCTACGAGCAGTACTTC
TRBD1	TRBV5-1	TRBJ2-7	NA	CASTPGTVTSYEQYF	TGCGCCAGCACCCCTGGGACAGTGACCTCCTACGAGCAGTACTTC
TRBD2	TRBV19	TRBJ2-3	NA	CASSPRLAGGDTQYF	TGTGCCAGTAGTCCAAGACTAGCGGGAGGGGATACGCAGTATTTT
NA	TRBV5-5	TRBJ1-5	NA	CASSLQGTYQPQHF	TGTGCCAGCAGCTTGCAGGGGACCTATCAGCCCCAGCATTTT
NA	TRBV19	TRBJ2-7	NA	CASSSRSYEQYF	TGTGCCAGTAGTTCCCGCTCCTACGAGCAGTACTTC
NA	TRBV28	TRBJ2-7	NA	CASSLPGSYEQYF	TGTGCCAGCAGTTTGCCAGGGAGCTACGAGCAGTACTTC
NA	TRBV9	TRBJ2-3	once	CASSLRAGGVSDTQYF	TGTGCCAGCAGTCTCAGGGCGGGCGGGGTATCAGATACGCAGTATTTT
TRBD1	TRBV28	TRBJ2-1	NA	CASSATGARYNEQFF	TGTGCCAGCAGTGCTACAGGGGCCAGGTACAATGAGCAGTTCTTC
NA	TRBV9	TRBJ2-3	NA	CASSARNPGDTQYF	TGTGCCAGCAGCGCCCGAAACCCTGGGGATACGCAGTATTTT
TRBD2	TRBV19	TRBJ2-3	once	CASSKDLAGDVDTQYF	TGTGCCAGTAGTAAAGACTTAGCGGGAGATGTAGATACGCAGTATTTT
NA	TRBV5-6	TRBJ1-6	NA	CASSMRAIKAVNSPLHF	TGTGCCAGCAGCATGAGAGCCATAAAGGCGGTAAATTCACCCCTCCACTTT
NA	TRBV28	TRBJ2-7	NA	CASSTGRVPNEQYF	TGTGCCAGCAGTACCGGACGGGTCCCTAACGAGCAGTACTTC
NA	TRBV7-3	TRBJ2-3	NA	CASSPTSTDTQYF	TGTGCCAGCAGCCCCACTAGTACAGATACGCAGTATTTT
TRBD2	TRBV25-1	TRBJ2-7	NA	CASSEWEGSYEQYF	TGTGCCAGCAGTGAATGGGAGGGCTCGTACGAGCAGTACTTC
NA	TRBV7-3	TRBJ2-2	NA	CASSLSTGANTGELFF	TGTGCCAGCAGCTTAAGTACGGGGGCGAACACCGGGGAGCTGTTTTTT
TRBD2	TRBV14	TRBJ2-1	NA	CASSPGLVNEQFF	TGTGCCAGCAGTCCGGGACTAGTGAATGAGCAGTTCTTC
NA	TRBV9	TRBJ2-2	once	CASSVAGNTGELFF	TGTGCCAGCAGCGTAGCAGGCAACACCGGGGAGCTGTTTTTT
NA	TRBV19	TRBJ2-3	NA	CASSISLPRRDTQYF	TGTGCCAGTAGTATATCCCTCCCGCGGCGAGATACGCAGTATTTT
NA	TRBV28	TRBJ1-2	NA	CASSFGGGYGYTF	TGTGCCAGCAGTTTCGGGGGTGGCTATGGCTACACCTTC
TRBD2	TRBV7-2	TRBJ2-2	NA	CASSSLAGVFGRGELFF	TGTGCCAGCAGTTCACTAGCGGGCGTTTTCGGGAGGGGGGAGCTGTTTTTT
NA	TRBV6-7	TRBJ1-4	NA	CASPGLNEKLFF	TGTGCCAGCCCGGGTCTTAATGAAAAACTGTTTTTT
NA	TRBV5-1	TRBJ2-3	NA	CASNTDRLTDTQYF	TGCGCCAGCAACACGGACCGACTCACAGATACGCAGTATTTT
NA	TRBV18	TRBJ2-1	once	CASSPAGYNEQFF	TGTGCCAGCTCACCAGCGGGCTACAATGAGCAGTTCTTC
NA	TRBV2	TRBJ2-5	NA	CASSNPGSRETQYF	TGTGCCAGCAGTAACCCCGGGAGCAGGGAGACCCAGTACTTC
NA	TRBV9	TRBJ2-1	NA	CASSAVGDSFNEQFF	TGTGCCAGCAGCGCCGTCGGGGACTCATTCAATGAGCAGTTCTTC
TRBD1	TRBV28	TRBJ1-2	NA	CASSGQGAAGGYTF	TGTGCCAGCAGCGGACAGGGGGCGGCTGGCGGCTACACCTTC
TRBD2	TRBV4-1	TRBJ2-1	NA	CASMTGTSGKSSYNEQFF	TGCGCCAGTATGACCGGGACTAGCGGGAAAAGCTCCTACAATGAGCAGTTCTTC
NA	TRBV9	TRBJ1-2	NA	CASSRIGAPFNYGYTF	TGTGCCAGCAGCCGGATCGGGGCTCCTTTTAACTATGGCTACACCTTC
NA	TRBV7-2	TRBJ2-1	NA	CASSPLDRTWYNEQFF	TGTGCCAGCAGCCCCCTGGACCGCACTTGGTACAATGAGCAGTTCTTC
NA	TRBV7-2	TRBJ2-3	once	CASSSIAGTDTQYF	TGTGCCAGCAGCTCTATAGCTGGCACAGATACGCAGTATTTT
NA	TRBV25-1	TRBJ1-1	NA	CASSDLTAANTEAFF	TGTGCCAGCAGTGACCTGACGGCGGCGAACACTGAAGCTTTCTTT
NA	TRBV6-5	TRBJ2-7	NA	CASSYSTPDSSYEQYF	TGTGCCAGCAGTTACTCAACCCCGGACAGCTCCTACGAGCAGTACTTC
NA	TRBV2	TRBJ1-1	NA	CATRQGGNTEAFF	TGTGCCACCCGCCAAGGGGGGAACACTGAAGCTTTCTTT
TRBD1	TRBV6-5	TRBJ2-7	NA	CASSLQGISYEQYF	TGTGCCAGCAGTTTACAGGGGATCTCCTACGAGCAGTACTTC
NA	TRBV4-1	TRBJ2-3	NA	CASSQPRRTDTQYF	TGCGCCAGCAGCCAACCTCGTCGCACAGATACGCAGTATTTT
TRBD1	TRBV18	TRBJ2-4	NA	CASSPRAGTAIKNIQYF	TGTGCCAGCTCACCACGGGCCGGGACAGCTATCAAAAACATTCAGTACTTC
TRBD2	TRBV5-1	TRBJ2-1	NA	CASSFYGRAEGNEQFF	TGCGCCAGCAGCTTCTACGGGAGGGCCGAGGGCAATGAGCAGTTCTTC
NA	TRBV4-2	TRBJ1-1	NA	CASSQVSGSRTEAFF	TGTGCCAGCAGCCAAGTCTCGGGGAGTCGTACTGAAGCTTTCTTT
NA	TRBV6-5	TRBJ1-4	NA	CASRRRSTTNEKLFF	TGTGCCAGCAGACGGAGGTCGACAACTAATGAAAAACTGTTTTTT
NA	TRBV10-2	TRBJ2-1	NA	CASSALTRGEQFF	TGCGCCAGCAGTGCGCTCACGAGAGGTGAGCAGTTCTTC
TRBD1	TRBV27	TRBJ1-5	NA	CASSNLPGQGARGNQPQHF	TGTGCCAGCAGTAACTTACCGGGACAGGGGGCGCGTGGCAATCAGCCCCAGCATTTT
NA	TRBV9	TRBJ1-5	NA	CASSLQGLFNQPQHF	TGTGCCAGCAGCCTTCAGGGACTTTTCAATCAGCCCCAGCATTTT
NA	TRBV27	TRBJ1-5	once	CASSLFGQGKAQPQHF	TGTGCCAGCAGTTTATTCGGGCAGGGGAAGGCACAGCCCCAGCATTTT